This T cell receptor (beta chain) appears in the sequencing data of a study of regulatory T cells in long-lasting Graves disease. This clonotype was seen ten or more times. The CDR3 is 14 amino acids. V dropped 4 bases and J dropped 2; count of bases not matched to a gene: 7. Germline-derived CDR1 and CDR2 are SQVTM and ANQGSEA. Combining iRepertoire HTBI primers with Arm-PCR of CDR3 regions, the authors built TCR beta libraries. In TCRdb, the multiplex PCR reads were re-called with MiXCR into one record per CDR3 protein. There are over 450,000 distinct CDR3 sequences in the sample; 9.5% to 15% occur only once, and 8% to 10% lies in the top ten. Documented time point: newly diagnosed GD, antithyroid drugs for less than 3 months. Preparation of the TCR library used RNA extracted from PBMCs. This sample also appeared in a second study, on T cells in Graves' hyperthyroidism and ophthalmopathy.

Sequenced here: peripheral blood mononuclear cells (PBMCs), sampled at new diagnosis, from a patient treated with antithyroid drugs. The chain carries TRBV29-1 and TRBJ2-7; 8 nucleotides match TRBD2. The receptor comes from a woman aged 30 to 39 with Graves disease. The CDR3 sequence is CSVVVLAATYEQYF. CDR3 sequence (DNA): TGCAGCGTTGTCGTACTAGCGGCTACCTACGAGCAGTACTTC.